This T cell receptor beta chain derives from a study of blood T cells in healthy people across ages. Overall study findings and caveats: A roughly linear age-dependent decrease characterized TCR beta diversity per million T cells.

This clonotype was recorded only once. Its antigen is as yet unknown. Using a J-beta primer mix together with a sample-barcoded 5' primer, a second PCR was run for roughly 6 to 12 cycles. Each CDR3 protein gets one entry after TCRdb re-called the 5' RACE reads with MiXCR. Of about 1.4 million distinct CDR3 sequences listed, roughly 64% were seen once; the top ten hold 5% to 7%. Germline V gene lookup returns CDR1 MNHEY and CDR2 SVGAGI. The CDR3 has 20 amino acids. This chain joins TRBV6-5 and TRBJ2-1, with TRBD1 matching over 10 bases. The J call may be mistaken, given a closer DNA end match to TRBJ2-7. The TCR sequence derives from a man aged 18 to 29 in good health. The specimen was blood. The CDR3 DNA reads TGTGCCAGCAGTTACCTCCGGGACAGGGGTATTAGAAGCACCTACAATGAGCAGTACTTC. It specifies CASSYLRDRGIRSTYNEQYF.